The text below deals with one T cell receptor (beta chain). The data originate from a study of blood T cell repertoires in COVID-19. In the original analysis: Amplification from reference gene primers served as the basis for estimated nucleated cell counts. TCRdb keeps only in-frame clones here, not all; method: immunoSEQ multiplex PCR. V and J calls and clone size are as listed in that table; D and trimming were resolved from the DNA. The table has roughly 100,000 clones, approximately 80% seen once. The trim removed 5 bases at V and 4 bases at J, leaving 8 bases unmatched. Germline-derived CDR1 and CDR2 are SGHVS and FQNEAQ. The CDR3 spans 16 residues.

The sample taken for sequencing was peripheral blood. The V gene is TRBV7-8, the J gene TRBJ2-7, with 13 positions matching TRBD2. This receptor was taken from a man in his sixties with active or convalescent COVID-19. The CDR3 reads CASSIGLAGVIYEQYV. CDR3 nucleotide sequence: TGTGCCAGCAGCATCGGACTAGCGGGGGTCATTTACGAGCAGTACGTC.